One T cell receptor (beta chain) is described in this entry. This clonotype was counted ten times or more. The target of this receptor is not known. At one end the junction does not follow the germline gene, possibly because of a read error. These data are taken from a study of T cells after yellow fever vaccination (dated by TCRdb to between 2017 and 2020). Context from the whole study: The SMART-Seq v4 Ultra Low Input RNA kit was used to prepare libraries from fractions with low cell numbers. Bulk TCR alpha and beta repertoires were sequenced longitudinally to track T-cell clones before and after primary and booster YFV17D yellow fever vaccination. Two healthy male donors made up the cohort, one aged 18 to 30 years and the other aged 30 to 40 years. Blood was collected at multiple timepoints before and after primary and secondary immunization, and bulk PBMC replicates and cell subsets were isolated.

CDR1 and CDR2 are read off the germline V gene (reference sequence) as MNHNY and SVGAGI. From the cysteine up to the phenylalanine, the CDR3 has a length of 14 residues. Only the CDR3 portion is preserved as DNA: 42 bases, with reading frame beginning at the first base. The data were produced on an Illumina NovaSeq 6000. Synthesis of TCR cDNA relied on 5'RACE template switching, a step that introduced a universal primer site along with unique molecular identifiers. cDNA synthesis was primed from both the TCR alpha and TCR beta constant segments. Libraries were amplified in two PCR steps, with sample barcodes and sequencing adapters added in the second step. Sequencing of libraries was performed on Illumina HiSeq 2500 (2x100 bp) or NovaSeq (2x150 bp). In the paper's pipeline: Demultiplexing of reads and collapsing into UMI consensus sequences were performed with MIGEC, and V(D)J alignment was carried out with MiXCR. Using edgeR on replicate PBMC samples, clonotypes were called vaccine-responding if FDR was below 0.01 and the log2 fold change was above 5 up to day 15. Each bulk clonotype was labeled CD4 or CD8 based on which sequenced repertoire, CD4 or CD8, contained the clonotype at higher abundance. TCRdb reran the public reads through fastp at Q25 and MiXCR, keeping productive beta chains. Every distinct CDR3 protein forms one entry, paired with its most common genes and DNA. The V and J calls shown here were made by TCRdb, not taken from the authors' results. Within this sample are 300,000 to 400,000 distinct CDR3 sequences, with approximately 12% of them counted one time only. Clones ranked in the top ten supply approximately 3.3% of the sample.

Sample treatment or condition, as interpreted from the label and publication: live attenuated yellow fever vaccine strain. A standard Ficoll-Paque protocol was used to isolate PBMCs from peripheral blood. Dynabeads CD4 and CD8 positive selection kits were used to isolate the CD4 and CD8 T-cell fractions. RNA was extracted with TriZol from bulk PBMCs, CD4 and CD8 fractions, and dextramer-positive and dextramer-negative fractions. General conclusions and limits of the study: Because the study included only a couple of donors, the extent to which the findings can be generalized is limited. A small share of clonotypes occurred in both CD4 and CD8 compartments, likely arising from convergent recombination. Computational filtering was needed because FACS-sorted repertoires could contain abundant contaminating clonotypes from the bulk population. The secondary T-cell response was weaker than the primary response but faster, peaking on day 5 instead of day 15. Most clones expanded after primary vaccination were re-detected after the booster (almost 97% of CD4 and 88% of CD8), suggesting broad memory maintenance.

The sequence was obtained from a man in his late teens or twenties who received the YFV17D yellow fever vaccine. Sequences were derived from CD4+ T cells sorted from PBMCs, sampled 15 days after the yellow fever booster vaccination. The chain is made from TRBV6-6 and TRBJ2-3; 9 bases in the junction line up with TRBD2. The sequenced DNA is TGTGCCAGCATCATAGGGACTAGCAGAGATACGCAGTATTTT. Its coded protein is CASIIGTSRDTQYF.